This T cell receptor (beta chain) was retrieved from a study of T cells in Graves' hyperthyroidism and ophthalmopathy. It was RNA transcripts that yielded the amplified TCR beta CDR3 regions. The HTBI set primed first-round TCR CDR3 RT-PCR. TCRdb re-called the multiplex PCR reads with MiXCR, one entry per CDR3 protein. In the table there are some 800,000 distinct CDR3 sequences, around 39% of which are singletons. CDR1 and CDR2 (germline): ENHRY, SYGVKD. The CDR3 covers 13 residues. The V gene lost 10 bases and the J gene lost 3 bases, with 16 bases spanning the gap. The sample holds a few counts of this clonotype. Patients with uncontrolled infections, other autoimmune diseases, pregnancy or lactation were excluded.

The specimen was blood. The clonotype was recovered from a man between 18 and 35 years old with Graves' hyperthyroidism. This chain connects TRBV10-3 to TRBJ2-7; D gene unclear. The CDR3 protein is CASTAGRHYEQYF. Written as DNA, the CDR3 is TGTGCCAGCACTGCAGGTCGACACTACGAGCAGTACTTC.